This T cell receptor (beta chain) was recovered during a study of CD8+ T cells in alopecia areata. General study points: Patients shared TCRs less clearly than mice did, possibly for HLA-related reasons. Clonality was higher in lesional than normal scalp, especially in alopecia totalis/universalis. Resident alphabeta T cells of normal skin are also sequenced in scalp samples.

As for this clone: Its matching antigen is unknown.

PBMCs were stained for CD3, CD4 and CD8, and CD4+ and CD8+ T cells were sorted. This CDR3 region has 15 residues. The germline V gene has CDR1 GTSNPN and CDR2 SVGIG (reference sequence). The V end was cut by 5 bases, the J end by 0 bases, with 11 bases between. In each case, RNA was isolated and then reverse transcribed into cDNA as the sequencing template. Sequencing used immunoSEQ multiplex PCR; TCRdb keeps in-frame clones, though not all of them. This repertoire shows 90,000 to 150,000 clones, approximately 60% found once; its top ten account for 2.5% to 3.5%. The sequence derives from a human donor in good health. The sample comprised CD4+ T cells sorted from blood. The J gene is TRBJ2-6, the V gene TRBV30; D gene unclear. CDR3 region: CAWAKDNSGANVLTF. CDR3 DNA: TGTGCCTGGGCAAAAGACAACTCTGGGGCCAACGTCCTGACTTTC.